This T cell receptor (beta chain) was sequenced in a study of blood T cells in healthy people across ages. Overall study results and limits: Both naive CD4+ cell counts and diversity were greater in long-lived donors than in aged donors. Estimated diversity, derived from one million T cells, was regarded as an underestimate.

With a J-beta primer mix and a sample-barcoded 5' primer, a second PCR ran about 7 to 11 cycles. Through a template-switch adaptor with 12 random nucleotides, each cDNA molecule received a tag. TCRdb recomputed calls from the 5' RACE reads with MiXCR, one row per CDR3 protein. The repertoire consists of some 670,000 distinct CDR3 sequences, with approximately 52% occurring once and the leading ten covering around an eighth. Peripheral blood was drawn, approximately 9.4 milliliters per donor. The V end was cut by 3 bases, the J end by 3 bases, with 14 bases between. There are 15 residues in the CDR3. Germline-derived CDR1 and CDR2 are KGHSH and LQKENI. This clonotype occurred a few times. The antigen remains unidentified.

Sequencing was carried out using blood. The origin of this receptor is a woman older than 75 in good health. The V call is TRBV18, the J call TRBJ2-5; tentatively, D is TRBD1 or TRBD2 (5 bases each). CDR3 in amino acids: CASSPPGTPKETQYF. The CDR3 region has the DNA TGTGCCAGCTCACCTCCGGGGACCCCAAAAGAGACCCAGTACTTC.